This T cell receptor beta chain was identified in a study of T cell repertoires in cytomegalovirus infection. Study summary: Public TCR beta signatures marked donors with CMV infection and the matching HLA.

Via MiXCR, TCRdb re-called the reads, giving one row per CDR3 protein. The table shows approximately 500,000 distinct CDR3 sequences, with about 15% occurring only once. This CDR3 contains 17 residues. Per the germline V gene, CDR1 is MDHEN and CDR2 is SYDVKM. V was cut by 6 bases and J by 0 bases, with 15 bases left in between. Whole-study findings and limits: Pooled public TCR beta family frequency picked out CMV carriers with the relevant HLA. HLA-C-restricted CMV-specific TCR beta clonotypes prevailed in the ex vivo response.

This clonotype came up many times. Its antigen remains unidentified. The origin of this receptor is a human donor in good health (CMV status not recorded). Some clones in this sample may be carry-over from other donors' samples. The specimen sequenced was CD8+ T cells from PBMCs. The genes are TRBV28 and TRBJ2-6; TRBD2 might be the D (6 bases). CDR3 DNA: TGTGCCAGCAGCCTAACTAGCCCTAGCTCTGGGGCCAACGTCCTGACTTTC. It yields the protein CASSLTSPSSGANVLTF. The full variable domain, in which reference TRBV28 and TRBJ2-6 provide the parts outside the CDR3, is DVKVTQSSRYLVKRTGEKVFLECVQDMDHENMFWYRQDPGLGLRLIYFSYDVKMKEKGDIPEGYSVSREKKERFSLILESASTNQTSMYLCASSLTSPSSGANVLTFGAGSRLTVL.